These 8 T cell receptor beta chains came from one sample sequenced in a study of cytomegalovirus exposure and HLA in healthy donors. 60 Vbeta and 13 Jbeta primers were used in PCR. Profiled with immunoSEQ multiplex PCR; TCRdb holds only in-frame clones, not every one. Seen here are around 170,000 clones, around three quarters observed once, and the top ten hold less than 2%. The source material was PBMCs. Receptors originate from a man aged 35 to 55 in good health and CMV-seronegative.

There are a few counts of this clone. The chain couples TRBV7-3 to TRBJ2-3, with D unresolved. Per germline, CDR1 SGHTA and CDR2 FQGTGA. The CDR3 consists of 13 residues. V was cut by 5 bases and J by 6 bases, with 12 bases left in between. The CDR3 nucleotides read TGTGCCAGCAGCCTACGCGGAAGCGATACGCAGTATTTT. This codes for CASSLRGSDTQYF.

The V gene is TRBV19, the J gene TRBJ2-1; 10 positions agree with TRBD2. This CDR3 comprises 17 residues. With V trimmed by 5 bases and J by 6 bases, 13 bases remained unmatched. Germline V gene sequence: CDR1 LNHDA, CDR2 SQIVND (reference sequence). The CDR3 sequence is CASSALVLAGRVNEQFF. CDR3 DNA: TGTGCCAGTAGTGCATTGGTACTAGCGGGAAGAGTCAATGAGCAGTTCTTC.

This clone came up once. V usage is TRBV6-1 and J usage is TRBJ1-1; D ambiguous. The CDR3 is made up of 13 amino acids. The V and J ends lost 7 bases and 3 bases respectively, with 12 bases between them. The V gene's germline CDR1 is MNHNS and CDR2 SASEGT. CDR3 loop: CASIPIRDTEAFF. The CDR3 DNA is TGTGCCAGCATACCCATCCGGGACACTGAAGCTTTCTTT.

The V call is TRBV6-1, the J call TRBJ1-2; 10 nucleotides line up with TRBD1. This CDR3 region has 15 residues. The V gene's germline CDR1 is MNHNS and CDR2 SASEGT. The junction had 10 bases not matched to a gene; V was cut back by 5 bases and J by 7 bases. The CDR3 region is CASSLPRDRGFGYTF. As DNA, the CDR3 is TGTGCCAGCAGTTTACCCCGGGACAGGGGATTTGGCTACACCTTC.

The chain carries TRBV6-5 and TRBJ1-2, with 7 bases aligning to TRBD1. Germline V gene data show CDR1 as MNHEY and CDR2 as SVGAGI. The CDR3 consists of 15 residues. The trim removed 4 bases at V and 6 bases at J, leaving 11 bases unmatched. CDR3 sequence reads: CASSFHRTDRDGYTF. The CDR3 DNA sequence: TGTGCCAGCAGTTTCCACCGAACAGACAGGGATGGCTACACCTTC.

There are a few counts of this clone. The chain couples TRBV6-6 to TRBJ2-7, with 7 positions matching TRBD1. The ends lost 5 bases at V and 4 bases at J; junction bases unmatched: 5. This CDR3 has 13 residues. The germline CDR1 and CDR2 sequences are MNHNY and SVGAGI (reference sequence). CDR3 DNA: TGTGCCAGCAGTCCGGGACAGCCGTACGAGCAGTACGTC. Translated: CASSPGQPYEQYV.

This clone was seen more than once but under ten times. This chain joins TRBV5-4 and TRBJ1-4; 9 nucleotides match TRBD1. CDR3 size: 15 residues. The V gene's germline CDR1 is SGHNT and CDR2 YYREEE (reference sequence). V lost 0 bases to trimming and J lost 7 bases; unmatched junction nucleotides: 4. The CDR3: CASSLGQGEGEKLFF. DNA for the CDR3: TGTGCCAGCAGCTTGGGACAGGGGGAGGGTGAAAAACTGTTTTTT.

The rearrangement uses TRBV28 and TRBJ2-7; TRBD1 aligns across 8 bases. Trimming removed 6 bases from V and 5 bases from J; junction bases left unmatched: 6. The CDR3 consists of 13 residues. Looked up from germline, CDR1 is MDHEN and CDR2 is SYDVKM. The CDR3 spells CASSSDRVNEQYF. The DNA of the CDR3 is TGTGCCAGCAGCTCGGACAGGGTTAACGAGCAGTACTTC.